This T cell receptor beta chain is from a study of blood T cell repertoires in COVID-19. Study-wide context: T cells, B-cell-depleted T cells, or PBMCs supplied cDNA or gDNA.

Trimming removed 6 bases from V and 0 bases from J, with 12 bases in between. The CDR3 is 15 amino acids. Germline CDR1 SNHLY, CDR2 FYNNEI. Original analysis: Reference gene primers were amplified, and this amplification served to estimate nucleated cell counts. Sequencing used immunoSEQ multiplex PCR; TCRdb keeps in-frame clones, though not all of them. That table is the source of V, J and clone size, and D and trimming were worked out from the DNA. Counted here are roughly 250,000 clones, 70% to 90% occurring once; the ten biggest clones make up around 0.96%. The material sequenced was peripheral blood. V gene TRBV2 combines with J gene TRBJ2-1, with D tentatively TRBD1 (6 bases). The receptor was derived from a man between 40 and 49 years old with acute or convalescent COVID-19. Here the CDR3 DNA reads TGTGCCAGCAGGCAACAGGGAATCTCCTACAATGAGCAGTTCTTC. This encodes CASRQQGISYNEQFF.